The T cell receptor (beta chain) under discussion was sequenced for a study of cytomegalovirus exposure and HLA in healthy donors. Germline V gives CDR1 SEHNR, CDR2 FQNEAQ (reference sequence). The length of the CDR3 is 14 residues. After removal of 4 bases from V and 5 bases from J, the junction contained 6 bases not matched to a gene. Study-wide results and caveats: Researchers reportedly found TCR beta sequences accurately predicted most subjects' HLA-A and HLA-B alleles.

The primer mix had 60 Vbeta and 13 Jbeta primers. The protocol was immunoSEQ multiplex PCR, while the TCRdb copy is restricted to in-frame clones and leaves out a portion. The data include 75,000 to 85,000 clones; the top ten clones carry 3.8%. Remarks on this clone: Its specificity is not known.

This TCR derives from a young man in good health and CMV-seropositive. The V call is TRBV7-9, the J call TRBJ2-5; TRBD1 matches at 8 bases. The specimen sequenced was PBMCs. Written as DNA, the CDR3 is TGTGCCAGCAGCTCTCCGGACAGGGCGGAGACCCAGTACTTC. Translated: CASSSPDRAETQYF. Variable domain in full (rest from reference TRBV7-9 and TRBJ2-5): DTGVSQNPRHKITKRGQNVTFRCDPISEHNRLYWYRQTLGQGPEFLTYFQNEAQLEKSRLLSDRFSAERPKGSFSTLEIQRTEQGDSAMYLCASSSPDRAETQYFGPGTRLLVL.